These 28 T cell receptor beta chains were all obtained from the same sample, sequenced in a study of cytomegalovirus exposure and HLA in healthy donors. This PCR relied on a set of 60 Vbeta primers and 13 Jbeta primers. This table comes from immunoSEQ multiplex PCR, and its TCRdb copy is limited to in-frame clones, with some not included. Seen here are around 160,000 clones, nearly 80% observed once, and the top ten hold about 14%. The specimen sequenced was PBMCs. The receptors originated from a man aged 50-60 years in good health and CMV-seropositive.

The genes are TRBV10-3 and TRBJ1-2; 7 positions agree with TRBD1. The germline gives CDR1 ENHRY, CDR2 SYGVKD. The CDR3 is made up of 12 amino acids. With V trimmed by 6 bases and J by 6 bases, 4 bases remained unmatched. CDR3 in DNA: TGTGCCATCAGCCGACAGGGCCATGGCTACACCTTC. Protein product: CAISRQGHGYTF.

V is TRBV9 and J is TRBJ1-3; D unclear. CDR1 and CDR2 from the germline V gene are SGDLS and YYNGEE. The V and J ends lost 4 bases and 0 bases respectively, with 17 bases between them. This CDR3 is built from 17 residues. The CDR3, as DNA: TGTGCCAGCAGCATAGGGTCAGGCCCTGACTCTGGAAACACCATATATTTT. Its translation: CASSIGSGPDSGNTIYF.

The CDR3 region has the DNA TGTGCCAGCAGTTCTAGGACAGGGGCCAATCAGCCCCAGCATTTT. This sequence encodes CASSSRTGANQPQHF. This rearrangement joins TRBV7-2 to TRBJ1-5; the match to TRBD1 covers 9 bases. Germline CDR1 reads SGHTA; CDR2 reads FQGNSA. J lost 3 bases, V lost 6 bases, and 6 bases had no gene match. The CDR3 is 15 residues long. The variable domain in full, completed from reference TRBV7-2 and TRBJ1-5, reads GAGVSQSPSNKVTEKGKDVELRCDPISGHTALYWYRQSLGQGLEFLIYFQGNSAPDKSGLPSDRFSAERTGGSVSTLTIQRTQQEDSAVYLCASSSRTGANQPQHFGDGTRLSIL.

This clone was detected once. The chain links TRBV6-1 to TRBJ1-3; D may be TRBD1 (6 bases). Trimming cost V 6 bases and J 0 bases, with 12 bases left between them. Germline CDR1 and CDR2: MNHNS and SASEGT. This CDR3 contains 15 residues. The CDR3 here is CASRLTGSSGNTIYF. The CDR3 nucleotides are TGTGCCAGCAGATTGACAGGCAGCTCTGGAAACACCATATATTTT.

The chain recombines TRBV5-8 with TRBJ2-7; D unclear. The V gene's germline CDR1 is SGHTS and CDR2 YDEGEE. The CDR3 sequence is 12 residues long. V gave up 2 bases and J gave up 3 bases, with 6 bases separating them. For the CDR3, the DNA is TGTGCCAGCAGCTTTTGGGGCTACGAGCAGTACGTC. Translation: CASSFWGYEQYV.

V gene TRBV7-2 combines with J gene TRBJ2-7; D is unclear. Trimming left V 4 bases short and J 2 bases short, with 3 bases between. Germline CDR1 is SGHTA and CDR2 is FQGNSA. This CDR3 has 11 residues. The CDR3 sequence: CASSSTYEQYF. CDR3 sequence (DNA): TGTGCCAGCAGCTCCACCTACGAGCAGTACTTC.

V and J are TRBV2 and TRBJ2-1; the D is unclear. V dropped 10 bases and J dropped 0 bases, with 19 bases sitting between them. Germline CDR1 reads SNHLY; CDR2 reads FYNNEI. CDR3 length: 16 residues. The CDR3 region has the DNA TGTGCCACCAGCCAGGTTTTCCCGAGCTCCTACAATGAGCAGTTCTTC. It codes for CATSQVFPSSYNEQFF.

The CDR3 reads CASSLWGRDREGYTF. The DNA of the CDR3 is TGTGCCAGCAGCTTGTGGGGTAGGGACAGGGAAGGCTACACCTTC. V and J are TRBV5-4 and TRBJ1-2; 9 positions agree with TRBD1. CDR1 SGHNT and CDR2 YYREEE come from the germline V gene (reference sequence). There are 15 residues in the CDR3. J lost 8 bases, V lost 1 base, and 9 bases had no gene match.

V is TRBV27 and J is TRBJ2-7; 9 bases fit TRBD1. The CDR3 totals 14 residues. Trimming removed 4 bases from V and 5 bases from J; junction bases left unmatched: 6. Looked up from germline, CDR1 is MNHEY and CDR2 is SMNVEV (reference sequence). Here the CDR3 DNA reads TGTGCCAGCAGTTCCCACAGGGGGCGAGACGAGCAGTACTTC. Its translation: CASSSHRGRDEQYF.

The chain recombines TRBV5-1 with TRBJ2-7; no clear D gene. The CDR3 is made up of 15 amino acids. Germline CDR1 reads SGHRS; CDR2 reads YFSETQ. Between the trimmed V and J ends, which lost 2 bases and 7 bases, there was a span of 19 bases. CDR3 DNA sequence: TGCGCCAGCAGCTTTGATGCGGAGAACTACGCAGAGCAGTACTTC. This encodes CASSFDAENYAEQYF.

V and J are TRBV7-9 and TRBJ1-1; 7 nucleotides match TRBD1. Trimming removed 4 bases from V and 0 bases from J; junction bases left unmatched: 2. The V gene's germline CDR1 is SEHNR and CDR2 FQNEAQ (reference sequence). The CDR3 extends over 14 amino acids. In DNA, the CDR3 is TGTGCCAGCAGCTCGGACAGGTTGAACACTGAAGCTTTCTTT. This encodes CASSSDRLNTEAFF.

This clone was seen once. One end of the junction fails to match germline, which may point to a read error. The sample contains more than one DNA sequence encoding this CDR3. This chain links TRBV7-2 with TRBJ2-1; 11 nucleotides align to TRBD2. CDR3 length equals 15 residues. The germline V gene has CDR1 SGHTA and CDR2 FQGNSA. CDR3 residues: CASSLDLAGGNEQFF. The CDR3 nucleotides read TGTGCCAGTAGCTTAGATCTAGCGGGGGGCAATGAGCAGTTCTTC.

CDR3 protein: CASSYAGGTETQYF. DNA of the CDR3: TGTGCCAGCAGTTACGCCGGGGGAACAGAGACCCAGTACTTC. The V gene is TRBV6-6, the J gene TRBJ2-5, with TRBD2 as a possible D gene (6 bases). Trimming took 2 bases from V and 4 from J, leaving 11 bases between them. The CDR3 is made up of 14 amino acids. Germline-derived CDR1 and CDR2 are MNHNY and SVGAGI (reference sequence).

This rearrangement joins TRBV19 to TRBJ1-6; 8 bases are shared with TRBD1. The V gene end was trimmed by 8 bases and the J gene end by 9 bases; junction bases not matched to a gene: 3. The germline gives CDR1 LNHDA, CDR2 SQIVND (reference sequence). The CDR3 runs 12 residues. DNA of the CDR3: TGTGCCAGTCGGCAGGGGGCTTCACCCCTCCACTTT. Residues: CASRQGASPLHF.

This clone appeared a single time. This chain links TRBV7-3 with TRBJ1-2, with 8 bases that match TRBD1. The CDR3 has 16 residues. With 1 base clipped from V and 2 bases from J, the junction kept 6 bases outside the gene matches. CDR1 and CDR2 from the germline V gene are SGHTA and FQGTGA. This CDR3 is CASSLNSRDRNYGYTF. In DNA form, the CDR3 reads TGTGCCAGCAGCTTAAACTCACGGGACAGGAACTATGGCTACACCTTC.

Turning to this clone: Distinct nucleotide sequences in the sample also encode this CDR3. The chain combines TRBV19 with TRBJ2-2; 7 bases map to TRBD1. The germline V gene encodes CDR1 LNHDA and CDR2 SQIVND (reference sequence). CDR3 size: 17 residues. The V gene end was trimmed by 3 bases and the J gene end by 4 bases; junction bases not matched to a gene: 11. The CDR3 sequence: CASSIEAGGYGTGELFF. CDR3 coding DNA: TGTGCCAGTAGTATCGAGGCAGGGGGATATGGCACCGGGGAGCTGTTTTTT. The entire variable domain, with the rest obtained from reference TRBV19 and TRBJ2-2, is as follows: DGGITQSPKYLFRKEGQNVTLSCEQNLNHDAMYWYRQDPGQGLRLIYYSQIVNDFQKGDIAEGYSVSREKKESFPLTVTSAQKNPTAFYLCASSIEAGGYGTGELFFGEGSRLTVL.

The rearrangement uses TRBV6-1 and TRBJ1-1; possible D gene TRBD1, 5 bases. The CDR3 consists of 14 residues. Germline loops: CDR1 MNHNS, CDR2 SASEGT. V was cut by 6 bases and J by 2 bases, with 13 bases left in between. CDR3 sequence: CASRVGPPNTEAFF. The CDR3, as DNA: TGTGCCAGCAGGGTGGGGCCTCCCAACACTGAAGCTTTCTTT.

Turning to this clone: Within the sample, other DNA sequences also encode this same CDR3. This chain uses TRBV6-5 with TRBJ1-5; 7 nucleotides align to TRBD1. Germline V lookup: CDR1 MNHEY, CDR2 SVGAGI. V shed 7 bases, J shed 6 bases, and the junction held 6 bases outside the gene matches. The CDR3 spans 13 residues. The CDR3 sequence is CASTDRVGQPQHF. The CDR3 DNA reads TGTGCCAGCACCGACAGGGTGGGTCAGCCCCAGCATTTT.

The gene calls are TRBV27 and TRBJ2-2, with 11 bases aligning to TRBD2. V dropped 0 bases and J dropped 0; count of bases not matched to a gene: 3. The CDR3 is 18 residues long. Germline assignment: CDR1 MNHEY and CDR2 SMNVEV (reference sequence). CDR3 residues: CASSLSQGLAANTGELFF. CDR3 bases: TGTGCCAGCAGTTTATCTCAGGGACTAGCGGCGAACACCGGGGAGCTGTTTTTT.

The chain uses TRBV1 and TRBJ2-7; the D segment call TRBD1 is taken from the table without a DNA check. TRBV1 is a pseudogene locus. The CDR3 totals 15 residues. CDR3 sequence (DNA): TGCACCAGCAGCCAATCCGGGACAGACGTGGACGAGCAGTACGTC. Protein product: CTSSQSGTDVDEQYV.

V and J are TRBV7-2 and TRBJ2-5; 10 bases agree with TRBD1. J lost 3 bases, V lost 2 bases, and 3 bases had no gene match. Germline values: CDR1 SGHTA, CDR2 FQGNSA. The CDR3 runs to 15 residues. This CDR3 reads CASSLSGQGKETQYF. The DNA of the CDR3 is TGTGCCAGCAGCTTATCGGGACAGGGGAAAGAGACCCAGTACTTC.

The J gene is TRBJ1-4, the V gene TRBV11-2, with 8 bases identical to TRBD1. This CDR3 has 16 residues. Trimming removed 1 base from V and 7 bases from J; junction bases left unmatched: 8. The germline CDR1 and CDR2 sequences are SGHAT and FQNNGV. The CDR3 DNA follows: TGTGCCAGCAGCTTAGCCACAGGGGGACTGGGTGAAAAACTGTTTTTT. Translation gives CASSLATGGLGEKLFF.

CDR3 sequence: CASSLSGGNQPQHF. In DNA, the CDR3 is TGTGCCAGCAGTTTATCCGGGGGCAATCAGCCCCAGCATTTT. The V and J genes are TRBV27 and TRBJ1-5; D ambiguous. The CDR3 totals 14 residues. The germline V gene has CDR1 MNHEY and CDR2 SMNVEV (reference sequence). Trimming pared 0 bases from V and 2 bases from J, leaving 5 bases between.

The J gene is TRBJ1-6, the V gene TRBV9, with 7 positions matching TRBD1. Germline lookup yields CDR1 SGDLS and CDR2 YYNGEE. This CDR3 comprises 15 residues. J lost 7 bases, V lost 4 bases, and 8 bases had no gene match. This CDR3 is CASSPYRGPNSPLHF. The DNA for the CDR3 is TGTGCCAGCAGCCCTTACAGGGGCCCGAATTCACCCCTCCACTTT.

The V gene is TRBV7-2, the J gene TRBJ2-5; 10 bases are a match to TRBD1. Trimming removed 0 bases from V and 2 bases from J; junction bases left unmatched: 6. Germline V lookup: CDR1 SGHTA, CDR2 FQGNSA. This CDR3 contains 17 residues. The CDR3 spells CASSLARTGGLQETQYF. The DNA for the CDR3 is TGTGCCAGCAGCTTAGCTAGGACAGGGGGATTACAAGAGACCCAGTACTTC.

This clone has just one count. In DNA, the CDR3 is TGTGCCAGCAGCCCACAGAACACCGGGGAGCTGTTTTTT. As protein: CASSPQNTGELFF. V gene TRBV7-6 combines with J gene TRBJ2-2, with unresolved D. The germline CDR1 and CDR2 sequences are SGHVS and FNYEAQ. This CDR3 is 13 amino acids long. V lost 5 bases to trimming and J lost 1 base, with 5 bases between them.

The chain has TRBV28 and TRBJ1-2, with 10 bases fitting TRBD1. J lost 11 bases, V lost 6 bases, and 15 bases had no gene match. The germline V gene has CDR1 MDHEN and CDR2 SYDVKM. The CDR3 runs to 15 residues. The CDR3 spells CASRRGTGAGFGYTF. DNA of the CDR3: TGTGCCAGCAGACGCGGGACAGGGGCTGGTTTTGGGTACACCTTC.

This clone was recorded once. V is TRBV6-4 and J is TRBJ2-3, with D possibly matching TRBD2 (5 bases). CDR1 is MRHNA and CDR2 is SNTAGT in the germline V gene. Between the trimmed V and J ends, which lost 0 bases and 7 bases, there was a span of 14 bases. CDR3 size: 15 residues. The CDR3 loop reads CASSDSPAAINTQYF. The CDR3 DNA follows: TGTGCCAGCAGTGACTCCCCAGCGGCTATCAATACGCAGTATTTT.